This T cell receptor beta chain emerged from a study of T-cell memory formation after mild COVID-19. MiXCR, run by TCRdb on the 5' RACE reads, gives a single entry per CDR3 protein. This sample has roughly 350,000 distinct CDR3 sequences, with roughly 21% found just once. V gave up 0 bases and J gave up 6 bases, with 9 bases separating them. There are 13 residues in the CDR3. Germline CDR1 and CDR2: SGHDT and YYEEEE. The rearrangement joins TRBV5-6 to TRBJ2-5; D is possibly TRBD2 (5 bases). Material for sequencing was PBMCs or a T cell subset sorted from them (not recorded which). The source is an adult woman who had mild COVID-19 (a few samples of this study predate the infection). Cell type and time point are not known. The CDR3, as DNA: TGTGCCAGCAGCTTGGACCGGGGAAAGACCCAGTACTTC. Protein: CASSLDRGKTQYF. The full variable domain, in which reference TRBV5-6 and TRBJ2-5 provide the parts outside the CDR3, is DAGVTQSPTHLIKTRGQQVTLRCSPKSGHDTVSWYQQALGQGPQFIFQYYEEEERQRGNFPDRFSGHQFPNYSSELNVNALLLGDSALYLCASSLDRGKTQYFGPGTRLLVL.